One sample yielded the 32 T cell receptor beta chains listed below, sequenced in a study of glioma-infiltrating T cells. Using RNA template, CDR3s of TCR alpha and beta were amplified with iRepertoire arm-PCR. TCRdb passed the multiplex PCR reads through MiXCR, listing each CDR3 protein once. The sample includes 100,000 to 150,000 distinct CDR3 sequences, roughly 24% of them seen just once. The sequencing sample was made of glioma tissue, nonneoplastic brain tissue, or PBMCs (not recorded which). The receptor source for this set is a human donor with low-grade glioma or glioblastoma, undergoing nonglioma brain surgery, or in good health (not recorded which).

This clonotype was counted a few times. The CDR3 protein is CSVEDRRGRETQYF. The CDR3, as DNA: TGCAGCGTTGAAGATCGTCGGGGTAGGGAGACCCAGTACTTC. The chain carries TRBV29-1 and TRBJ2-5; D is perhaps TRBD2 (5 bases). Germline CDR1 reads SQVTM; CDR2 reads ANQGSEA. Trimming took off 0 bases at V and 5 bases at J, with 13 bases between the two ends. The CDR3 covers 14 residues.

On this clonotype: Its ends do not fully match the called genes, so a read error is possible. This rearrangement joins TRBV5-4 to TRBJ2-1, with 12 bases aligning to TRBD2. The CDR3 sequence is 16 residues long. Looked up from germline, CDR1 is SGHNT and CDR2 is YYREEE (reference sequence). This chain's CDR3 is CASRLTSGSSYNEQFF. In DNA form, the CDR3 reads TGTGCCAGCCGCTTGACTAGCGGGAGTTCCTACAATGAGCAGTTCTTC. Filled out from reference TRBV5-4 and TRBJ2-1, the complete variable domain reads ETGVTQSPTHLIKTRGQQVTLRCSSQSGHNTVSWYQQALGQGPQFIFQYYREEENGRGNFPPRFSGLQFPNYSSELNVNALELDDSALYLCASRLTSGSSYNEQFFGPGTRLTVL.

This clonotype has at least ten counts. The chain uses TRBV19 and TRBJ2-5; no clear D. The germline CDR1 and CDR2 sequences are LNHDA and SQIVND (reference sequence). The CDR3 totals 11 residues. Between the trimmed V and J ends, which lost 9 bases and 4 bases, there was a span of 9 bases. CDR3 nucleotide sequence: TGTGCCAGCGGATTGGGAGAGACCCAGTACTTC. It is translated as CASGLGETQYF.

This clonotype was seen more than once but under ten times. The chain is built from TRBV3-1 and TRBJ2-7, with D possibly matching TRBD2 (5 bases). The ends were cut back, 3 bases at V and 2 bases at J, with 17 bases in the middle. Germline-derived CDR1 and CDR2 are LGHDT and YNNKEL (reference sequence). This CDR3 region has 16 residues. The DNA of the CDR3 is TGTGCCAGCAGCCAGGCTCTGGGAGAGAGGGCCTACGAGCAGTACTTC. Translated: CASSQALGERAYEQYF.

The chain employs TRBV10-3 and TRBJ1-5, with TRBD1 identical over 10 bases. CDR1 is ENHRY and CDR2 is SYGVKD in the germline V gene. V dropped 4 bases and J dropped 2; count of bases not matched to a gene: 2. This CDR3 is built from 15 residues. CDR3 loop: CAISAGTGGNQPQHF. DNA of the CDR3: TGTGCCATCAGTGCTGGGACAGGGGGCAATCAGCCCCAGCATTTT.

In this sample, this clonotype turned up many times. This rearrangement joins TRBV19 to TRBJ1-1; TRBD1 aligns across 7 bases. CDR3 size: 13 residues. Trimming at V came to 3 bases and at J to 8 bases, leaving 6 bases not matched to a gene. Germline V gene lookup returns CDR1 LNHDA and CDR2 SQIVND (reference sequence). CDR3 residues: CASSMVRGREAFF. The CDR3 DNA sequence: TGTGCCAGTAGTATGGTGAGGGGGCGCGAAGCTTTCTTT.

This clonotype has a count of ten or more. The chain recombines TRBV28 with TRBJ2-5; no clear D gene. Germline V lookup: CDR1 MDHEN, CDR2 SYDVKM. This CDR3 spans 13 amino acids. The V end lost 3 bases, the J end lost 2 bases, and 7 bases lay between the germline ends. DNA of the CDR3: TGTGCCAGCAGTTTTAGGCCGCAAGAGACCCAGTACTTC. It yields the protein CASSFRPQETQYF. The variable domain in full, completed from reference TRBV28 and TRBJ2-5, reads DVKVTQSSRYLVKRTGEKVFLECVQDMDHENMFWYRQDPGLGLRLIYFSYDVKMKEKGDIPEGYSVSREKKERFSLILESASTNQTSMYLCASSFRPQETQYFGPGTRLLVL.

This clonotype has more than one count but fewer than ten. A read error may explain this, as a much larger clone is one base away. The V and J genes are TRBV7-6 and TRBJ2-7; D unclear. CDR1 is SGHVS, CDR2 FNYEAQ, per germline. This CDR3 contains 13 residues. The CDR3 spells CASRLPSSYEQYF. For the CDR3, the DNA is TGTGCCAGCCGCTTACCGTCCAGCTACGAGCAGTACTTC.

This clonotype has only a few counts. The chain has TRBV29-1 and TRBJ2-4; TRBD1 aligns across 7 bases. V was pared by 7 bases and J by 7 bases, with 4 bases of the junction left unmatched. The CDR3 runs to 11 residues. Germline V gives CDR1 SQVTM, CDR2 ANQGSEA. The DNA of the CDR3 is TGCAGCGCCGACAGGGCTAACATTCAGTACTTC. Residues: CSADRANIQYF.

Many counts were recorded for this clonotype. One junction end disagrees with the germline gene, perhaps due to a read error. The V and J genes are TRBV15 and TRBJ2-3, with D unresolved. The germline CDR1 and CDR2 sequences are LNHNV and YYDKDF (reference sequence). CDR3 size: 17 residues. Here the CDR3 reads CAASSEPAAASTDTQYF. CDR3 in DNA: TGTGCCGCCAGCAGTGAGCCCGCGGCAGCTAGCACAGATACGCAGTATTTT.

As for this clonotype: Just one base apart from a much larger clone, this may be a read error. This chain connects TRBV6-1 to TRBJ1-6; 8 bases agree with TRBD1. CDR1 is MNHNS and CDR2 is SASEGT in the germline V gene. The CDR3 spans 12 residues. V trimming: 6 bases; J trimming: 17 bases; junction bases outside the gene matches: 9. The CDR3 is CASSRDRGEIHF. The CDR3 nucleotides are TGTGCCAGCAGCCGAGACAGGGGAGAGATCCACTTT.

This clonotype was observed many times. This chain links TRBV6-2 or TRBV6-3 with TRBJ2-7; the match to TRBD1 covers 8 bases. The V gene end was trimmed by 0 bases and the J gene end by 4 bases; junction bases not matched to a gene: 2. The germline gives CDR1 MNHEY, CDR2 SVGEGT. This CDR3 is 14 amino acids long. CDR3 coding DNA: TGTGCCAGCAGTTACTCGACAGGGGAGTACGAGCAGTACTTC. The encoded protein is CASSYSTGEYEQYF.

This clonotype has ten or more counts. This chain connects TRBV6-2 or TRBV6-3 to TRBJ2-7, with 8 bases lining up with TRBD1. The J segment lost 3 bases and the V segment lost 2 bases, leaving 12 bases of the junction unmatched. The CDR3 runs 17 residues. Germline CDR1 is MNHEY and CDR2 is SVGEGT. CDR3 DNA: TGTGCCAGCAGTTACCGGGACTCCGGGACAGGTGACTACGAGCAGTACTTC. Translation gives CASSYRDSGTGDYEQYF.

The chain carries TRBV28 and TRBJ2-1; 9 bases are shared with TRBD1. V lost 5 bases, J lost 6 bases, and 5 bases stayed unmatched. Per germline, CDR1 MDHEN and CDR2 SYDVKM. This CDR3 contains 14 residues. DNA for the CDR3: TGTGCCAGCAGTCCCGGGACAGGGCCCAATGAGCAGTTCTTC. This translates into CASSPGTGPNEQFF.

This clonotype has just a few counts. This chain uses TRBV27 with TRBJ2-7; 8 nucleotides align to TRBD2. The CDR3 extends over 13 amino acids. Germline lookup yields CDR1 MNHEY and CDR2 SMNVEV (reference sequence). The J segment lost 3 bases and the V segment lost 3 bases, leaving 1 base of the junction unmatched. The CDR3 protein is CASSFLAGYEQYF. The CDR3 coding sequence is TGTGCCAGCAGTTTTCTAGCGGGCTACGAGCAGTACTTC.

This chain uses TRBV11-2 with TRBJ2-7, with 10 positions matching TRBD2. CDR1 is SGHAT and CDR2 is FQNNGV in the germline V gene. This CDR3 contains 17 residues. V shed 3 bases, J shed 0 bases, and the junction held 8 bases outside the gene matches. The CDR3 sequence is CASSFSTSGMSSYEQYF. The CDR3, as DNA: TGTGCCAGCAGCTTTTCCACTAGCGGGATGTCCTCCTACGAGCAGTACTTC.

The chain combines TRBV12-3 or TRBV12-4 with TRBJ2-7, with D maybe TRBD1 (5 bases). This CDR3 has 16 residues. Trimming pared 5 bases from V and 0 bases from J, leaving 17 bases between. The chain's CDR3 is CASSTPFSDSSYEQYF. The CDR3, as DNA: TGTGCCAGCAGTACCCCCTTTTCAGACAGCTCCTACGAGCAGTACTTC.

This clonotype was seen repeatedly, ten times or more. The CDR3 DNA is TGTGCCAGCAGCCGTCAAGCCGAAACAGGGGCGAACACCGGGGAGCTGTTTTTT. Translating it yields CASSRQAETGANTGELFF. The chain employs TRBV12-3 or TRBV12-4 and TRBJ2-2; 7 bases fit TRBD1. The CDR3 length is 18 residues. V lost 6 bases and J lost 0; bases outside the gene matches: 13.

This clonotype occurred many times. This chain joins TRBV20-1 and TRBJ1-2, with D unclear. CDR3 length: 11 amino acids. CDR1 is DFQATT and CDR2 is SNEGSKA in the germline V gene (reference sequence). V dropped 5 bases and J dropped 4 bases, with 8 bases sitting between them. DNA for the CDR3: TGCAGTGCTTTGGAATCCTATGGCTACACCTTC. Translated: CSALESYGYTF.

This chain links TRBV6-2 or TRBV6-3 with TRBJ2-1; 8 bases align to TRBD1. CDR1 is MNHEY, CDR2 SVGEGT, per germline. The CDR3 is 14 residues long. V shed 7 bases, J shed 9 bases, and the junction held 11 bases outside the gene matches. The CDR3 loop reads CASIRYRGFSEQFF. Here the CDR3 DNA reads TGTGCCAGCATCCGGTACAGGGGGTTTAGTGAGCAGTTCTTC.

This clonotype has at least ten counts. The V gene is TRBV7-3, the J gene TRBJ2-1; D is uncertain. CDR1 and CDR2 from the germline V gene are SGHTA and FQGTGA. V lost 3 bases and J lost 4, with 13 bases in between. The CDR3 sequence is 15 residues long. CDR3 amino acids: CASSFTVSYYNEQFF. In DNA, the CDR3 is TGTGCCAGCAGCTTCACCGTGAGTTATTACAATGAGCAGTTCTTC.

The table lists this clonotype with many counts. The J gene is TRBJ2-3, the V gene TRBV27, with a possible D match to TRBD1 (5 bases). Trimming removed 2 bases at V and 5 bases at J, with 20 bases between. The CDR3 totals 17 residues. Germline V gene data show CDR1 as MNHEY and CDR2 as SMNVEV (reference sequence). CDR3 amino acids: CASSLQGPTPSGDTQYF. CDR3 bases: TGTGCCAGCAGTTTACAGGGCCCCACACCCTCAGGAGATACGCAGTATTTT.

The table lists this clonotype with many counts. The gene calls are TRBV28 and TRBJ2-7; the match to TRBD2 covers 8 bases. The CDR3 consists of 15 residues. V trimming: 5 bases; J trimming: 2 bases; junction bases outside the gene matches: 8. Germline V gene data show CDR1 as MDHEN and CDR2 as SYDVKM. CDR3 nucleotides: TGTGCCAGCAGTCAAATAGCGGGACCCGCCTACGAGCAGTACTTC. This encodes CASSQIAGPAYEQYF.

The sample holds many counts of this clonotype. The V call is TRBV6-6, the J call TRBJ2-1; 10 bases are a match to TRBD2. The CDR3 spans 17 residues. V lost 1 base and J lost 7; bases outside the gene matches: 10. The germline V gene encodes CDR1 MNHNY and CDR2 SVGAGI (reference sequence). The CDR3 protein is CASSYWPSGSRVNEQFF. The CDR3 coding sequence is TGTGCCAGCAGTTACTGGCCTAGCGGGAGTAGGGTTAATGAGCAGTTCTTC.

As concerns this clonotype: Being one base from a much bigger clone, this may be a read error. The CDR3 end shows no conserved phenylalanine or tryptophan, and so a read error is likely. V usage is TRBV7-3 and J usage is TRBJ2-3, with 7 bases matching TRBD2. The germline gives CDR1 SGHTA, CDR2 FQGTGA. The CDR3 loop spans 14 amino acids. J lost 5 bases, V lost 1 base, and 3 bases had no gene match. CDR3 sequence (DNA): TGTGCCAGCAGCTTAAGCGGGAGAGTAGATACGCAGTATTCT. Amino acids: CASSLSGRVDTQYS.

Details on this clonotype: A much more abundant neighbour one base away suggests this may be a read error. The chain is built from TRBV28 and TRBJ2-1, with D perhaps TRBD1 (6 bases). The CDR3 has 15 amino acids. Between the trimmed V and J ends, which lost 4 bases and 6 bases, there was a span of 16 bases. Germline assignment: CDR1 MDHEN and CDR2 SYDVKM. The CDR3 nucleotides are TGTGCCAGCAGTTCCTTGGGGGCGGGCTTCAATGAGCAGTTCTTC. It encodes CASSSLGAGFNEQFF.

This clonotype was recorded many times. The V and J genes are TRBV28 and TRBJ2-3; maybe TRBD2 (6 bases). Trimming pared 5 bases from V and 0 bases from J, leaving 15 bases between. Germline V CDR1 and CDR2: MDHEN, SYDVKM. The CDR3 totals 16 residues. The CDR3 sequence: CASSHQAGLSTDTQYF. DNA of the CDR3: TGTGCCAGCAGTCACCAAGCGGGCCTTAGCACAGATACGCAGTATTTT.

There are a few counts of this clonotype. With a much larger clone just one base away, this may be a read error. V and J are TRBV28 and TRBJ2-7, with 8 bases matching TRBD2. Germline CDR1 is MDHEN and CDR2 is SYDVKM. J gave up 4 bases and V 5 bases, and 10 bases lay outside the gene matches. This CDR3 contains 15 residues. The CDR3 DNA reads TGTGCCAGCAGTGACCCCTCTGGCGGGAGGTACGAGCAGTACTTC. Residues: CASSDPSGGRYEQYF.

V and J are TRBV29-1 and TRBJ2-5; no reliable D call. Trimming removed 3 bases at V and 3 bases at J, with 8 bases between. CDR3 length: 12 amino acids. Germline V gene sequence: CDR1 SQVTM, CDR2 ANQGSEA. CDR3 nucleotides: TGCAGCGTTGATCGCGTCGAAGAGACCCAGTACTTC. Translating it yields CSVDRVEETQYF.

Comments on this clonotype: A much larger clone differs by one base, so this may be a read error. V gene TRBV6-5 combines with J gene TRBJ2-1, with D perhaps TRBD2 (5 bases). CDR1 MNHEY and CDR2 SVGAGI come from the germline V gene. V was clipped by 4 bases and J by 8 bases, with 15 bases between them. The CDR3 is 14 residues long. CDR3 bases: TGTGCCAGCAGTTTCGCGGACTGTCTGTATGAGCAGTTCTTC. Residues: CASSFADCLYEQFF.

This clonotype was observed once. This chain links TRBV6-1 with TRBJ2-7; D uncertain. This CDR3 has 14 residues. With 1 base removed from V and 8 bases from J, the gap between germline ends came to 15 bases. Germline values: CDR1 MNHNS, CDR2 SASEGT. The CDR3 here is CASSEDPGLYKQYF. CDR3 DNA: TGTGCCAGCAGTGAAGACCCGGGCCTATACAAGCAGTACTTC.

This clonotype was found many times. The rearrangement links TRBV4-1 to TRBJ2-7; no firm D call. Germline CDR1 reads MGHRA; CDR2 reads YSYEKL. There are 15 residues in the CDR3. V was cut by 2 bases and J by 0 bases, with 11 bases left in between. This CDR3 reads CASSQIAGTSYEQYF. CDR3 nucleotides: TGCGCCAGCAGCCAAATTGCCGGAACCTCCTACGAGCAGTACTTC.